One and the same sample provided the 27 T cell receptor beta chains below, sequenced in a study of blood T cells in healthy people across ages. Alongside a J-beta primer mix, a sample-barcoded 5' primer served in a second PCR lasting about 7 to 12 cycles. TCRdb reprocessed the 5' RACE reads with MiXCR, giving one entry per CDR3 protein. The repertoire holds 1 million to 1.2 million distinct CDR3 sequences, with around two fifths as singletons. Input material: blood. These TCRs come from a man between 18 and 29 years old in good health.

This sequence joins TRBV14 and TRBJ2-7, with 10 nucleotides matching TRBD1. The CDR3 spans 15 residues. Germline CDR1 reads SGHDN; CDR2 reads FVKESK. Trimming took 4 bases from V and 0 from J; bases not matched to a gene: 3. CDR3 nucleotide sequence: TGTGCCAGCAGCCCGACAGGGGGCGGCTCCTACGAGCAGTACTTC. Translating it yields CASSPTGGGSYEQYF.

This clonotype was counted only a few times. The gene calls are TRBV6-5 and TRBJ1-2, with a possible D match to TRBD1 (6 bases). The V end was cut by 6 bases, the J end by 4 bases, with 15 bases between. Germline CDR1 reads MNHEY; CDR2 reads SVGAGI. CDR3 length: 14 amino acids. The CDR3 reads CASSLTGIGYGYTF. CDR3 sequence (DNA): TGTGCCAGCAGCCTCACAGGGATCGGCTATGGCTACACCTTC.

For the CDR3, the DNA is TGCAGCGGTGGGGAGTTCACCGGGGAGCTGTTTTTT. Residues: CSGGEFTGELFF. V is TRBV29-1 and J is TRBJ2-2; the D gene is possibly TRBD2 (5 bases). V was trimmed by 7 bases and J by 4 bases, leaving 10 bases between them. CDR1 and CDR2 (germline): SQVTM, ANQGSEA. This CDR3 has 12 amino acids.

The chain links TRBV5-6 to TRBJ1-5; a possible D gene is TRBD1 (5 bases). The V gene lost 0 bases and the J gene lost 5 bases, with 12 bases spanning the gap. Germline values: CDR1 SGHDT, CDR2 YYEEEE. CDR3 length equals 15 residues. Here the CDR3 reads CASSLVGRDDQPQHF. CDR3 DNA sequence: TGTGCCAGCAGCTTGGTGGGGAGGGACGATCAGCCCCAGCATTTT.

As regards this clonotype: At one boundary the junction diverges from the germline segment, which might be a read error. The chain employs TRBV20-1 and TRBJ1-5, with a possible D match to TRBD1 (6 bases). Germline-derived CDR1 and CDR2 are DFQATT and SNEGSKA (reference sequence). The CDR3 runs 13 residues. The CDR3 sequence is CSASVDRNQSQHF. CDR3 in DNA: TGCAGTGCTAGTGTGGACAGAAATCAGTCCCAGCATTTT.

This chain uses TRBV12-3 or TRBV12-4 with TRBJ1-2; 10 bases are shared with TRBD1. V dropped 2 bases and J dropped 4; count of bases not matched to a gene: 7. This CDR3 comprises 16 residues. The DNA of the CDR3 is TGTGCCAGCAGTTTATGGACAGGGGGGGCCTTCTATGGCTACACCTTC. The encoded protein is CASSLWTGGAFYGYTF.

This clonotype was observed a single time. This chain uses TRBV20-1 with TRBJ2-5; D may match TRBD1 or TRBD2 (6 bases each). The V end lost 5 bases, the J end lost 11 bases, and 15 bases lay between the germline ends. The CDR3 runs to 11 residues. CDR1 is DFQATT, CDR2 SNEGSKA, per germline (reference sequence). In DNA, the CDR3 is TGCAGTGCTCTACAGGGACTTGGGCAGTACTTC. It specifies CSALQGLGQYF.

This clonotype was detected only a few times. As DNA, the CDR3 is TGTGCCATCAGTGGGGGACAGCCTGAAGCTTTCTTT. It is translated as CAISGGQPEAFF. This chain links TRBV10-3 with TRBJ1-1; 7 bases are shared with TRBD1. Per the germline V gene, CDR1 is ENHRY and CDR2 is SYGVKD. The V and J ends lost 4 bases and 6 bases, in that order; junction bases with no gene match: 2. The length of the CDR3 is 12 residues.

With regard to this clonotype: Compared with germline, one end of the junction differs, possibly owing to a read error. The CDR3 DNA is TGTGCCAGCAGTTTTGGGGGGGCCGGGGATATGCAGTATTTT. It specifies CASSFGGAGDMQYF. V and J are TRBV12-3 or TRBV12-4 and TRBJ2-3, with a weak D call TRBD2 (7 bases). This CDR3 contains 14 residues.

This clonotype has just one count. V is TRBV5-1 and J is TRBJ2-3; D is uncertain. The CDR3 is 16 residues long. Germline V gene lookup returns CDR1 SGHRS and CDR2 YFSETQ. V was cut by 0 bases and J by 4 bases, with 15 bases left in between. CDR3 bases: TGCGCCAGCAGCTTGGTCCCCACTCCCGGCGCAGATACGCAGTATTTT. Protein product: CASSLVPTPGADTQYF.

This clonotype was observed a handful of times. The chain combines TRBV3-1 with TRBJ2-1; 12 bases are a match to TRBD2. The CDR3 has 16 residues. Germline V lookup: CDR1 LGHDT, CDR2 YNNKEL (reference sequence). Trimming removed 8 bases from V and 3 bases from J; junction bases left unmatched: 8. As DNA, the CDR3 is TGTGCCAGCGCGCAGGGACTAGCGGGTCGCTACAATGAGCAGTTCTTC. It encodes CASAQGLAGRYNEQFF.

This clonotype was seen more than once but under ten times. The J gene is TRBJ1-1, the V gene TRBV12-3 or TRBV12-4; 8 bases agree with TRBD1. Trimming at V came to 4 bases and at J to 6 bases, leaving 7 bases not matched to a gene. There are 14 residues in the CDR3. The CDR3 DNA is TGTGCCAGCAGTTCCCCAGGGGGCAGAGCTGAAGCTTTCTTT. Residues: CASSSPGGRAEAFF.

This clonotype appeared a few times. This may arise from a read error, as a much more abundant clone is one base away. The J gene is TRBJ2-1, the V gene TRBV7-9; possible D gene TRBD1, 6 bases. V was clipped by 5 bases and J by 6 bases, with 14 bases between them. This CDR3 is 14 amino acids long. CDR1 SEHNR and CDR2 FQNEAQ come from the germline V gene (reference sequence). The CDR3 DNA is TGTGCCAGCAGCGTAACAGGACAGATCAATGAGCAGTTCTTC. It codes for CASSVTGQINEQFF. Using reference TRBV7-9 and TRBJ2-1 for the parts outside the CDR3, the full variable domain is DTGVSQNPRHKITKRGQNVTFRCDPISEHNRLYWYRQTLGQGPEFLTYFQNEAQLEKSRLLSDRFSAERPKGSFSTLEIQRTEQGDSAMYLCASSVTGQINEQFFGPGTRLTVL.

In regard to this clonotype: This may be a read error, as it is one base from a much larger clone. V is TRBV29-1 and J is TRBJ1-2; D perhaps matches TRBD1 (5 bases). The CDR3 consists of 14 residues. Trimming took 6 bases from V and 4 from J, leaving 18 bases between them. CDR1 and CDR2 (germline): SQVTM, ANQGSEA. Here the CDR3 DNA reads TGCAGCGTGCAACCGGCGGGGGAAGTCTATGGCTACACCTTC. As protein: CSVQPAGEVYGYTF.

This clonotype was detected ten times or more. The chain carries TRBV12-3 or TRBV12-4 and TRBJ1-2; a weak D match, TRBD1 (5 bases). Trimming pared 4 bases from V and 2 bases from J, leaving 8 bases between. The CDR3 length is 13 residues. The CDR3 loop reads CASSWGENYGYTF. The CDR3 nucleotides read TGTGCCAGCAGTTGGGGGGAGAACTATGGCTACACCTTC.

V gene TRBV10-3 combines with J gene TRBJ1-1; 9 nucleotides line up with TRBD1. V shed 11 bases and J 5 bases; nucleotides not matched to a gene: 9. Germline V lookup: CDR1 ENHRY, CDR2 SYGVKD. The CDR3 runs to 13 residues. The DNA of the CDR3 is TGTGCCGTCCGGGACAGGGATTCGACTGAAGCTTTCTTT. Translating it yields CAVRDRDSTEAFF.

This clonotype appeared many times. The rearrangement uses TRBV29-1 and TRBJ2-3; 7 bases line up with TRBD2. CDR1 and CDR2 from the germline V gene are SQVTM and ANQGSEA. After removal of 7 bases from V and 6 bases from J, the junction contained 10 bases not matched to a gene. This CDR3 region has 13 residues. The CDR3, as DNA: TGCAGCGCCGCTAGCGGACGTCCGGATACGCAGTATTTT. As protein: CSAASGRPDTQYF.

The gene calls are TRBV18 and TRBJ1-6, with TRBD1 matching 10 bases. CDR1 KGHSH and CDR2 LQKENI come from the germline V gene. The trim removed 5 bases at V and 9 bases at J, leaving 10 bases unmatched. CDR3 length: 16 amino acids. The CDR3 bases are TGTGCCAGCTCATCCGGGACAGGGGATAGTGGTTCACCCCTCCACTTT. It specifies CASSSGTGDSGSPLHF.

This clonotype was seen at least ten times. This chain links TRBV4-2 with TRBJ2-7, with no clear D. Germline values: CDR1 LGHNA, CDR2 YNFKEQ. CDR3 length: 15 residues. V shed 5 bases and J shed 3 bases, with 17 bases lying between them. The CDR3 bases are TGTGCCAGCAGCTCCCGCCTTGGGGAAGGCTACGAGCAGTACTTC. Translation: CASSSRLGEGYEQYF.

The CDR3 DNA follows: TGCGCCAGCAGCCATGACGGGACAGGGATTCCCCATCAGCCCCAGCATTTT. It codes for CASSHDGTGIPHQPQHF. This sequence joins TRBV4-1 and TRBJ1-5, with TRBD1 identical over 9 bases. The CDR3 is 17 residues long. From germline, CDR1 is MGHRA and CDR2 YSYEKL. After removal of 3 bases from V and 5 bases from J, the junction contained 11 bases not matched to a gene.

This clonotype was detected many times. The rearrangement joins TRBV5-6 to TRBJ2-1, with TRBD1 matching over 7 bases. V gave up 2 bases and J gave up 1 base; unmatched junction bases: 3. This CDR3 has 15 amino acids. CDR1 and CDR2 from the germline V gene are SGHDT and YYEEEE. Written as DNA, the CDR3 is TGTGCCAGCAGCTTCGGGGACAGATCCTACAATGAGCAGTTCTTC. Translation gives CASSFGDRSYNEQFF.

This clonotype has just a few counts. This chain links TRBV29-1 with TRBJ2-6; the D is unclear. Per the germline V gene, CDR1 is SQVTM and CDR2 is ANQGSEA. V gave up 4 bases and J gave up 0 bases, with 4 bases separating them. There are 13 residues in the CDR3. The CDR3 loop is CSVVRSGANVLTF. The CDR3 DNA reads TGCAGCGTTGTCCGCTCTGGGGCCAACGTCCTGACTTTC.

In its sample, this clonotype was seen once. The rearrangement links TRBV7-9 to TRBJ2-1; D call uncertain. Gene TRBJ2-7 matches the end of the DNA better, so the J call may be wrong. The CDR3 is 14 amino acids. The germline V gene has CDR1 SEHNR and CDR2 FQNEAQ (reference sequence). The chain's CDR3 is CASRRGSSYNEQYF. CDR3 DNA: TGTGCCAGCAGGCGAGGAAGTTCCTACAATGAGCAGTACTTC.

This clonotype was seen at least ten times. The V and J genes are TRBV29-1 and TRBJ2-3; D is perhaps TRBD1 (6 bases). Deletions cut 7 bases from V and 2 bases from J, with 19 bases between. Germline CDR1 is SQVTM and CDR2 is ANQGSEA. The CDR3 spans 15 residues. The CDR3 DNA reads TGCAGCGCTGGGGAAGGACAGCTTAACACAGATACGCAGTATTTT. Its translation is CSAGEGQLNTDTQYF.

Only one count was recorded for this clonotype. V gene TRBV20-1 combines with J gene TRBJ1-4; 11 bases map to TRBD1. The germline V gene encodes CDR1 DFQATT and CDR2 SNEGSKA (reference sequence). Trimming removed 3 bases from V and 6 bases from J; junction bases left unmatched: 0. CDR3 length: 13 residues. The CDR3 reads CSARGQGDEKLFF. Written as DNA, the CDR3 is TGCAGTGCTAGGGGACAGGGGGATGAAAAACTGTTTTTT.

The V call is TRBV20-1, the J call TRBJ1-6; D gene ambiguous. The CDR3 spans 14 residues. Trimming took off 1 base at V and 5 bases at J, with 9 bases between the two ends. The germline V gene has CDR1 DFQATT and CDR2 SNEGSKA (reference sequence). The CDR3, as DNA: TGCAGTGCTAGAGGATCACAGAATAATTCACCCCTCCACTTT. Translating it yields CSARGSQNNSPLHF.

In DNA form, the CDR3 reads TGTGCCAGCAACTTAAACACTGGACAGAGCTACGAGCAGTACTTC. Translated, it gives CASNLNTGQSYEQYF. The V and J genes are TRBV5-6 and TRBJ2-7; D is possibly TRBD1 (6 bases). The CDR3 has 15 amino acids. The germline V gene has CDR1 SGHDT and CDR2 YYEEEE. Trimming removed 6 bases at V and 3 bases at J, with 19 bases between.